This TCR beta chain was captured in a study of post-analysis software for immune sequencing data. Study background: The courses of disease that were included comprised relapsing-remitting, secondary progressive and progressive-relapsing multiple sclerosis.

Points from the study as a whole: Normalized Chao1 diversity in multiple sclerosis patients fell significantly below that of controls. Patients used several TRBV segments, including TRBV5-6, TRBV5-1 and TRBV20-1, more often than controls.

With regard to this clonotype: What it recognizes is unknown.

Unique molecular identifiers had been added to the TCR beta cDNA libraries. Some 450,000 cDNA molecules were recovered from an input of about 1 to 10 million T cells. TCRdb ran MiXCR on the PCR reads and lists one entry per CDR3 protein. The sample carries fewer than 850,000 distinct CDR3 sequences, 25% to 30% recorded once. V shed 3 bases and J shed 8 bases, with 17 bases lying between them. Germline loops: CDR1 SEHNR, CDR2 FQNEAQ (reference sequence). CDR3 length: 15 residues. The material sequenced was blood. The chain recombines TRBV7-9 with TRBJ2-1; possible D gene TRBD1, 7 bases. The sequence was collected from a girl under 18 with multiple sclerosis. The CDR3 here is CASSFGGYRGHEQFF. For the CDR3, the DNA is TGTGCCAGCAGCTTTGGGGGGTACAGGGGCCATGAGCAGTTCTTC.